The TCR beta chain described here comes from a study of shared clonotypes between healthy human individuals. TCRdb's copy holds only in-frame clones and misses some; the assay was immunoSEQ multiplex PCR. The sample shows a few million clones, approximately 96% of them seen only once. Germline-derived CDR1 and CDR2 are SGHVS and FQNEAQ. CDR3 length equals 15 residues. V was clipped by 1 base and J by 6 bases, with 15 bases between them. The source is a young man in good health. Sequencing used naive CD4+ T cells sorted from blood. Documented subset: CD45RA+ positively selected. The chain recombines TRBV7-8 with TRBJ1-1; D might be TRBD1 (5 bases). CDR3 DNA: TGTGCCAGCAGCTTAGGGGGCCTGGGGTACGCTGAAGCTTTCTTT. Translation: CASSLGGLGYAEAFF.